Below, one T cell receptor (beta chain) is given with its context. As yet, its antigen is unknown. The source of the sample is a study of CXCR3-negative and CXCR3-positive naive CD8 T cells. The germline CDR1 and CDR2 sequences are LNHDA and SQIVND (reference sequence). This CDR3 is built from 14 residues. Researchers prepared the TRB cDNA libraries using 5' RACE with UMI labels. TCRdb re-called the 5' RACE reads and gives one entry per CDR3 protein, without DNA. This sample lists 140,000 to 150,000 distinct CDR3 sequences; its ten largest clones have over 0.25%. General study points: Naive subsets did not differ in surface CD5, and the authors estimated TCR strength using properties of the TRB CDR3. Naive cells that were CXCR3-positive had more hydrophobic TRB CDR3s (compared with CXCR3-negative naive cells).

The sequenced sample was naive CXCR3+ CD8+ T cells from blood. Specified subset: CD45RO-CCR7+CD27+CD95- naive CD8+ T cells expressing CXCR3 (TNR3+). The TCR originated in a human donor in good health. Some clones in this sample may be carry-over from other donors' samples. The chain couples TRBV19 to TRBJ2-1; TCRdb designates TRBD2, a call that cannot be tested without DNA. The CDR3 is CASKGAEGNNEQFF.